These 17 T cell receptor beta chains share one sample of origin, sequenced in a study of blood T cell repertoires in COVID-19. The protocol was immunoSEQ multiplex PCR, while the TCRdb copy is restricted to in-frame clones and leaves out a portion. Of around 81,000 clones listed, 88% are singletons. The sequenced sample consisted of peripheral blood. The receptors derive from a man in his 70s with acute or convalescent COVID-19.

CDR3 residues: CASSSTGSYTEAFF. The DNA of the CDR3 is TGTGCCAGCAGCTCCACAGGATCTTACACTGAAGCTTTCTTT. The J gene is TRBJ1-1, the V gene TRBV7-9, with D perhaps matching TRBD1 (5 bases). Trimming stripped 4 bases from V and 3 bases from J, with 12 bases between. The germline V gene encodes CDR1 SEHNR and CDR2 FQNEAQ (reference sequence). CDR3 length: 14 residues.

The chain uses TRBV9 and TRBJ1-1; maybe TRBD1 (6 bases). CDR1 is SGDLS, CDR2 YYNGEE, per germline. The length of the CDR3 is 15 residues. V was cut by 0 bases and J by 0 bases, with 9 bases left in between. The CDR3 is CASSVEQGMNTEAFF. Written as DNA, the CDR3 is TGTGCCAGCAGCGTAGAACAGGGAATGAACACTGAAGCTTTCTTT.

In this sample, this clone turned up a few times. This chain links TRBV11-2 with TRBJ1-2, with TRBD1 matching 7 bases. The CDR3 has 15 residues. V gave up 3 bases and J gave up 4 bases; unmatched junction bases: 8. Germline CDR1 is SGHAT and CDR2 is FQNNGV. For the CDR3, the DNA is TGTGCCAGCAGCTTGCGGGACAGTCACTTCTATGGCTACACCTTC. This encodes CASSLRDSHFYGYTF.

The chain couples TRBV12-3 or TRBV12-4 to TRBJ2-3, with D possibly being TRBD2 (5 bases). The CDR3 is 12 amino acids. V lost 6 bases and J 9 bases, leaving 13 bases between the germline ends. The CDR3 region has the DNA TGTGCCAGCAGCTCCGGACTGAGAACGCAGTATTTT. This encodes CASSSGLRTQYF.

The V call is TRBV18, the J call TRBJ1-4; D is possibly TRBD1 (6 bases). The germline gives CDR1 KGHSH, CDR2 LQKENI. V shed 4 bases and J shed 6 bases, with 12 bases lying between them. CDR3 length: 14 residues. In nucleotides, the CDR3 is TGTGCCAGCTCACGGTCCGCAGGGGATGAAAAACTGTTTTTT. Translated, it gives CASSRSAGDEKLFF.

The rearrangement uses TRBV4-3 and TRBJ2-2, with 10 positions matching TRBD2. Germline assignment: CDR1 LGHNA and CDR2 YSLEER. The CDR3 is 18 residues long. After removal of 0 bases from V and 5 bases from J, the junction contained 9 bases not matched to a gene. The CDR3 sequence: CASSQDPWASGSTGELFF. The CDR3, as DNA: TGCGCCAGCAGCCAAGATCCTTGGGCTAGCGGGAGTACCGGGGAGCTGTTTTTT.

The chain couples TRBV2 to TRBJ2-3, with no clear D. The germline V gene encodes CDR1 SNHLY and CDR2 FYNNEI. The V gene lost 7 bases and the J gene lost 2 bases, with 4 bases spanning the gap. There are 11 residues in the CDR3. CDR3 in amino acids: CASTLTDTQYF. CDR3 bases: TGTGCCAGCACTCTCACAGATACGCAGTATTTT.

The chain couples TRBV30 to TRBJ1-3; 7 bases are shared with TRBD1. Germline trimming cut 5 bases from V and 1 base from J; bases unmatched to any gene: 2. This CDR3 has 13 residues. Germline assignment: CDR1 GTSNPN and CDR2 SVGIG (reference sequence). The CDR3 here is CAWDRESGNTIYF. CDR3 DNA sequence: TGTGCCTGGGACAGGGAATCTGGAAACACCATATATTTT.

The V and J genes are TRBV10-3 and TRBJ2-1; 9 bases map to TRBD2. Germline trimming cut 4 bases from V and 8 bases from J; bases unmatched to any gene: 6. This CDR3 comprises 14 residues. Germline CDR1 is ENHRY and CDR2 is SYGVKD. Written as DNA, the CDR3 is TGTGCCATCAGTGCTAGCGGGAAACGGTATGAGCAGTTCTTC. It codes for CAISASGKRYEQFF.

Here the CDR3 reads CASSPQDRVNSPLHF. For the CDR3, the DNA is TGTGCCAGCAGTCCCCAGGACAGGGTGAATTCACCCCTCCACTTT. The rearrangement joins TRBV28 to TRBJ1-6, with TRBD1 matching over 8 bases. This CDR3 contains 15 residues. Germline lookup yields CDR1 MDHEN and CDR2 SYDVKM. Trimming cost V 5 bases and J 7 bases; bases outside gene matches: 7.

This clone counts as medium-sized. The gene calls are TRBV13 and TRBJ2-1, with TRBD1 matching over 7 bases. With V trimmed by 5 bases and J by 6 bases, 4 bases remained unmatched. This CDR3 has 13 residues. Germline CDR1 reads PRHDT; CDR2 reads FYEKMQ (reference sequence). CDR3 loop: CASSTHRGNEQFF. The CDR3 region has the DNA TGTGCCAGCAGCACCCACAGGGGCAATGAGCAGTTCTTC.

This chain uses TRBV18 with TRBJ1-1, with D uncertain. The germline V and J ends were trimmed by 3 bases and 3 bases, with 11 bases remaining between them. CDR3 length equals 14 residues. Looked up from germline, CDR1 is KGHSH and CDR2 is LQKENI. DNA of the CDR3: TGTGCCAGCTCACCCACTTGGTTGGACACTGAAGCTTTCTTT. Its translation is CASSPTWLDTEAFF.

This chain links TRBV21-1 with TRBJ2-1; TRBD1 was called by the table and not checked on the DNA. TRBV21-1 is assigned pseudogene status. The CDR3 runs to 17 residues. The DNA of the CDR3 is TGTGCCAGCAGCAAAGTGGTAGTCAGGGGGTCGGGCGGTGAGCAGTTCTTC. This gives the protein CASSKVVVRGSGGEQFF.

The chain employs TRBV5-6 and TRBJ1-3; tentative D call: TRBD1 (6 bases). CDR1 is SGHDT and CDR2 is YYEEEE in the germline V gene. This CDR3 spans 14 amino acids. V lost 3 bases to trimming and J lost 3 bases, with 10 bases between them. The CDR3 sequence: CASSWGPFGNTIYF. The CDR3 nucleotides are TGTGCCAGCAGCTGGGGGCCTTTTGGAAACACCATATATTTT.

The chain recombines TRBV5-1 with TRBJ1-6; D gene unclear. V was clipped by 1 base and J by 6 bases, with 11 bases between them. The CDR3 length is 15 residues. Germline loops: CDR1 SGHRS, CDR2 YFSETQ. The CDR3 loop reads CASSLLLGPNSPLHF. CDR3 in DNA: TGCGCCAGCAGCTTGTTACTGGGCCCTAATTCACCCCTCCACTTT.

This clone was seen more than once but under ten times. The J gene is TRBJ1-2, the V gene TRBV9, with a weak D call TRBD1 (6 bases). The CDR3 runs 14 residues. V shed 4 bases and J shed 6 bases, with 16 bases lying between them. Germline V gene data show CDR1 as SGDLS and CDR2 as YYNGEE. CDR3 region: CASSSQQGLHGYTF. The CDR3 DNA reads TGTGCCAGCAGCTCCCAACAGGGTCTCCATGGCTACACCTTC.

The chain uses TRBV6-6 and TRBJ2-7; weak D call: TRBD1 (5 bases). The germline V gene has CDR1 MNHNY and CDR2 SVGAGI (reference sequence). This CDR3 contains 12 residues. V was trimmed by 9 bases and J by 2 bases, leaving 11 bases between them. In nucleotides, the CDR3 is TGTGCCAGTTTCGACAGCCCCTACGAGCAGTACTTC. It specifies CASFDSPYEQYF.